This TCR beta chain was recorded in a study of shared clonotypes between healthy human individuals. Overall study findings and caveats: Clonotypes shared by all four donors outscored non-shared clonotypes in generation probability.

Germline CDR1 MDHEN, CDR2 SYDVKM. The CDR3 length is 14 residues. J was trimmed by 6 bases and V by 4 bases; bases with no gene match: 4. The repertoire was sequenced with immunoSEQ multiplex PCR; TCRdb's copy has only in-frame clones and lacks some. Altogether around 2.5 million clones are present, 90% to 95% being singletons, with the ten largest covering about 0.39%. With regard to this clone: The antigen remains unidentified.

This clonotype was sampled from a man aged 18 to 29 in good health. Some clones in this sample may be carry-over from other donors' samples. Sequences were obtained from naive CD4+ T cells from PBMCs. Subset specified: CD45RA+ positively selected. J is TRBJ2-5 and V is TRBV28, with 11 positions matching TRBD1. CDR3 sequence: CASSWDRGTKTQYF. The DNA of the CDR3 is TGTGCCAGCAGTTGGGACAGGGGGACGAAGACCCAGTACTTC.